The 22 T cell receptor beta chains given below trace back to one sample, sequenced in a study of cytomegalovirus exposure and HLA in healthy donors (dated by TCRdb to the late 2010s). Receptors were amplified or captured by the immunoSEQ multiplex PCR assay. A mixture of 60 forward primers for TCR Vbeta segments and 13 reverse primers for TCR Jbeta segments was used in the multiplex PCR. Not all clones reach the TCRdb copy of this immuneACCESS table, which keeps in-frame sequences only. Checked studies attribute under half of the gap to unresolved V genes and leave the rest unexplained. Present in this sample are more than 45,000 clones, 77% of which were seen just once. The top ten constitute about 2.5% of the sample. The source material was PBMCs. These receptors were collected from a woman aged 40 to 55 in good health and CMV-seropositive.

This clone came up a few times. The chain links TRBV11-1 to TRBJ2-3, with 8 nucleotides matching TRBD1. The germline CDR1 and CDR2 sequences are SGHAT and FQDESV (reference sequence). The V gene end was trimmed by 3 bases and the J gene end by 2 bases; junction bases not matched to a gene: 10. The CDR3 is 17 residues long. The CDR3 DNA reads as TGTGCCAGCAGCTTCCTCGGGACAGGAGAATTCACAGATACGCAGTATTTT. It encodes CASSFLGTGEFTDTQYF.

The chain is built from TRBV30 and TRBJ2-1; D perhaps matches TRBD2 (7 bases). This CDR3 has 15 amino acids. Germline V lookup: CDR1 GTSNPN, CDR2 SVGIG (reference sequence). The germline V and J ends were trimmed by 3 bases and 8 bases, with 20 bases remaining between them. Here the CDR3 DNA reads TGTGCCTGGAGGCCGGGACTAAGTGAGGGGGATGAGCAGTTCTTC. This gives the protein CAWRPGLSEGDEQFF.

This clone was seen just once. This chain joins TRBV10-3 and TRBJ1-3; tentatively, D is TRBD1 (6 bases). This CDR3 contains 14 residues. Germline CDR1 reads ENHRY; CDR2 reads SYGVKD. Trimming removed 3 bases at V and 4 bases at J, with 10 bases between. CDR3 in DNA: TGTGCCATCAGTGACAGGGGTGGAGGAAACACCATATATTTT. Encoded protein: CAISDRGGGNTIYF.

A single count supports this clone. The chain links TRBV7-9 to TRBJ2-7, with 9 bases identical to TRBD2. Trimming at V came to 5 bases and at J to 0 bases, leaving 5 bases not matched to a gene. This CDR3 comprises 15 residues. Germline CDR1 and CDR2: SEHNR and FQNEAQ (reference sequence). The CDR3 nucleotides are TGTGCCAGCAGCCCGCTAGCGGGGCTCTCCTACGAGCAGTACTTC. Its protein is CASSPLAGLSYEQYF.

V usage is TRBV27 and J usage is TRBJ2-7, with 8 bases identical to TRBD2. The CDR3 has 12 residues. V gave up 3 bases and J gave up 12 bases; unmatched junction bases: 7. Germline V gives CDR1 MNHEY, CDR2 SMNVEV (reference sequence). The CDR3 is CASSFYSGVMYF. In DNA form, the CDR3 reads TGTGCCAGCAGTTTCTATAGCGGGGTCATGTACTTC.

The chain carries TRBV18 and TRBJ1-5; D may be TRBD1 (6 bases). The CDR3 contains 15 residues. V dropped 4 bases and J dropped 0 bases, with 10 bases sitting between them. Germline V gives CDR1 KGHSH, CDR2 LQKENI. CDR3 DNA: TGTGCCAGCTCACGGGACAACCATAGCAATCAGCCCCAGCATTTT. Translating gives CASSRDNHSNQPQHF.

The V gene is TRBV10-3, the J gene TRBJ1-3; tentatively, D is TRBD1 (5 bases). CDR1 and CDR2 (germline): ENHRY, SYGVKD. Trimming stripped 6 bases from V and 4 bases from J, with 16 bases between. This CDR3 has 15 amino acids. The CDR3: CAIRPAQSGGNTIYF. As DNA, the CDR3 is TGTGCCATCAGGCCGGCACAGTCAGGGGGAAACACCATATATTTT.

V gene TRBV5-1 combines with J gene TRBJ1-2, with 12 bases identical to TRBD1. Germline CDR1 SGHRS, CDR2 YFSETQ. J was trimmed by 7 bases and V by 4 bases; bases with no gene match: 8. The CDR3 extends over 15 amino acids. CDR3 region: CASSGTGGHAGGYTF. The DNA for the CDR3 is TGCGCCAGCAGCGGGACAGGGGGCCATGCCGGTGGCTACACCTTC.

The CDR3 DNA reads TGCAGCGTTGTGGCAGGGGGAAACACCGGGGAGCTGTTTTTT. Protein: CSVVAGGNTGELFF. This sequence joins TRBV29-1 and TRBJ2-2; TRBD1 agrees at 7 bases. The CDR3 sequence is 14 residues long. The V gene's germline CDR1 is SQVTM and CDR2 ANQGSEA. Trimming cost V 4 bases and J 2 bases; bases outside gene matches: 4.

The chain recombines TRBV6-6 with TRBJ1-5; TRBD1 agrees at 8 bases. This CDR3 spans 16 amino acids. Trimming cost V 6 bases and J 2 bases; bases outside gene matches: 9. Germline V gene sequence: CDR1 MNHNY, CDR2 SVGAGI (reference sequence). CDR3 in amino acids: CASRLTGGEGNQPQHF. CDR3 in DNA: TGTGCCAGCAGACTTACAGGGGGAGAAGGCAATCAGCCCCAGCATTTT.

This clone was seen just once. In DNA form, the CDR3 reads TGCGCCAGCAGCGAAACGACAGGGACTGGTTACGAGCAGTACTTC. Protein product: CASSETTGTGYEQYF. The chain couples TRBV4-1 to TRBJ2-7, with a tentative D call TRBD1 (7 bases). This CDR3 spans 15 amino acids. V was clipped by 5 bases and J by 4 bases, with 18 bases between them. Germline V gene lookup returns CDR1 MGHRA and CDR2 YSYEKL.

DNA for the CDR3: TGTGCCAGCAGCTTAGGGGCAGGGGGCGGTCAGCCCCAGCATTTT. Translated: CASSLGAGGGQPQHF. The rearrangement joins TRBV7-2 to TRBJ1-5, with 8 bases matching TRBD1. The V segment lost 1 base and the J segment 6 bases; nucleotides outside the gene matches: 5. Germline V gene lookup returns CDR1 SGHTA and CDR2 FQGNSA. The CDR3 is 15 residues long.

This clone was recorded a few times. An end of the junction does not agree with germline; a read error may underlie this. V is TRBV2 and J is TRBJ2-7, with 12 bases that match TRBD1. This CDR3 has 13 residues. Per the germline V gene, CDR1 is SNHLY and CDR2 is FYNNEI. CDR3 DNA: TGTGCCAGCGGGGGGGACGGTTGGGACAGGGGGCGCTTC. It specifies CASGGDGWDRGRF.

This clone came up a few times. The chain recombines TRBV5-6 with TRBJ1-5; D gene unclear. Per germline, CDR1 SGHDT and CDR2 YYEEEE. The V end lost 0 bases, the J end lost 7 bases, and 8 bases lay between the germline ends. The CDR3 is 13 amino acids. Written as DNA, the CDR3 is TGTGCCAGCAGCTTGGGAGGGTCCCAGCCCCAGCATTTT. Protein sequence: CASSLGGSQPQHF.

The gene calls are TRBV5-8 and TRBJ2-1, with D possibly TRBD2 on 6 matching bases. The CDR3 is made up of 18 amino acids. Germline loops: CDR1 SGHTS, CDR2 YDEGEE. V was trimmed by 0 bases and J by 4 bases, leaving 20 bases between them. CDR3 protein: CASSLGMVSGGTYNEQFF. DNA of the CDR3: TGTGCCAGCAGCTTGGGTATGGTGAGCGGAGGGACTTACAATGAGCAGTTCTTC.

This clone turned up a few times. The J gene is TRBJ2-1, the V gene TRBV5-1; TRBD2 is a possible D gene (6 bases). The CDR3 spans 14 residues. Trimming removed 3 bases at V and 7 bases at J, with 14 bases between. CDR1 is SGHRS, CDR2 YFSETQ, per germline. CDR3 in DNA: TGCGCCAGCAGCTCCTCCGGAGGGCGGAATGAGCAGTTCTTC. It yields the protein CASSSSGGRNEQFF.

This clone appeared once. At one end the junction does not follow the germline gene, possibly because of a read error. The same CDR3 is also encoded by other DNA sequences in this sample. J is TRBJ1-1 and V is TRBV11-2; a weak D match, TRBD1 (5 bases). The germline CDR1 and CDR2 sequences are SGHAT and FQNNGV. The CDR3 covers 15 residues. CDR3 region: CASSSRQLSNTEAFF. CDR3 DNA sequence: TGTGCCAGCAGCTCCCGACAGCTTTCCAACACTGAGGCTTTCTTT.

This clone was found once. V is TRBV2 and J is TRBJ2-7; a weak D match, TRBD2 (6 bases). The V end was cut by 3 bases, the J end by 4 bases, with 10 bases between. The CDR3 length is 13 residues. Looked up from germline, CDR1 is SNHLY and CDR2 is FYNNEI. The CDR3 DNA reads as TGTGCCAGCAGTGAGGGGACTTTTTACGAGCAGTACTTC. It is translated as CASSEGTFYEQYF.

This clone was counted once. The chain recombines TRBV28 with TRBJ1-2; 8 nucleotides agree with TRBD1. Germline V gene data show CDR1 as MDHEN and CDR2 as SYDVKM. J gave up 5 bases and V 11 bases, and 13 bases lay outside the gene matches. CDR3 size: 14 residues. CDR3: CAARLSGQVYGYTF. The CDR3, as DNA: TGTGCCGCCCGTTTATCGGGACAGGTGTATGGCTACACCTTC.

The chain uses TRBV10-3 and TRBJ2-3, with D possibly matching TRBD1 (6 bases). CDR1 and CDR2 from the germline V gene are ENHRY and SYGVKD. The CDR3 consists of 15 residues. V was shortened by 4 bases and J by 3 bases, with 14 bases between the two germline ends. Here the CDR3 DNA reads TGTGCCATCAGTGGCCGGGACACCCGGACAGATACGCAGTATTTT. This codes for CAISGRDTRTDTQYF.

Details on this clone: At one boundary the junction diverges from the germline segment, which might be a read error. The rearrangement links TRBV9 to TRBJ1-2; TRBD1 matches 8 bases. Germline V lookup: CDR1 SGDLS, CDR2 YYNGEE. The CDR3 is made up of 17 amino acids. The CDR3: CVSSVTPTTGASYGYTF. As DNA, the CDR3 is TGTGTCAGCAGCGTAACACCTACGACAGGGGCTTCCTATGGCTACACCTTC.

The rearrangement links TRBV4-1 to TRBJ1-6; D unresolved. V lost 0 bases to trimming and J lost 14 bases, with 17 bases between them. Germline V gives CDR1 MGHRA, CDR2 YSYEKL. There are 15 residues in the CDR3. The CDR3 coding sequence is TGCGCCAGCAGCCAAGATCTCGGCCTCGCGGCGACCCTCCACTTT. Its protein product is CASSQDLGLAATLHF.